This is a list of T cell receptor beta chains from one sample in a study of blood T cell repertoires in COVID-19. The assay was immunoSEQ multiplex PCR, and TCRdb's table has in-frame clones only and misses some. This repertoire shows some 250,000 clones, about 79% found once; its top ten account for 9.6%. The material sequenced was peripheral blood. All receptors derive from a woman over 75 with acute or convalescent COVID-19. CDR3s include the opening cysteine and the closing phenylalanine or tryptophan. The order of the fields is J gene, V gene, CDR3 protein.

TRBJ2-3	TRBV28	CASSSDRGPDTQYF
TRBJ1-4	TRBV7-2	CASSSLRGTMEKLFF
TRBJ2-7	TRBV11-2	CASSWTSGAYEQYF
TRBJ1-5	TRBV12-3/TRBV12-4	CASSPRDIQPQHF
TRBJ2-7	TRBV6-5	CASRRDRAAYEQYF
TRBJ1-6	TRBV25-1	CASRPPTGTGSPLHF
TRBJ1-6	TRBV18	CASSPAQGADSPLHF
TRBJ1-5	TRBV30	CAWSVGGQPQHF
TRBJ1-3	TRBV18	CASRQGSSGNTIYF
TRBJ1-1	TRBV29-1	CSVEGGLFAEAFF
TRBJ2-3	TRBV18	CASSLETSGSSDTQYF
TRBJ1-4	TRBV5-4	CASSPGTGEFGHEKLFF
TRBJ1-1	TRBV6-5	CASSYSGGPTEAFF
TRBJ2-1	TRBV5-6	CASSAGLYNEQFF
TRBJ1-2	TRBV25-1	CASSRTGGLGYTF
TRBJ1-6	TRBV3-1/TRBV3-2	CASSQSTGNSPLHF
TRBJ1-2	TRBV3-1/TRBV3-2	CASSQEPGRQGYTF
TRBJ2-7	TRBV5-1	CASSLGEARSYEQYF
TRBJ1-1	TRBV12-3/TRBV12-4	CASSLIGGSRAFF
TRBJ2-5	TRBV7-3	CASSPTGDRETQYF
TRBJ2-7	TRBV6-6	CASSYHPGQGVYEQYF
TRBJ1-1	TRBV18	CASSSGGDTEAFF
TRBJ1-3	TRBV3-1/TRBV3-2	CASSHTGDGNTIYF
TRBJ2-1	TRBV5-4	CASSLGTGGYNEQFF
TRBJ2-1	TRBV4-2	CASSIAGDNNEQFF
TRBJ1-2	TRBV6-5	CASNGGQAYGYTF